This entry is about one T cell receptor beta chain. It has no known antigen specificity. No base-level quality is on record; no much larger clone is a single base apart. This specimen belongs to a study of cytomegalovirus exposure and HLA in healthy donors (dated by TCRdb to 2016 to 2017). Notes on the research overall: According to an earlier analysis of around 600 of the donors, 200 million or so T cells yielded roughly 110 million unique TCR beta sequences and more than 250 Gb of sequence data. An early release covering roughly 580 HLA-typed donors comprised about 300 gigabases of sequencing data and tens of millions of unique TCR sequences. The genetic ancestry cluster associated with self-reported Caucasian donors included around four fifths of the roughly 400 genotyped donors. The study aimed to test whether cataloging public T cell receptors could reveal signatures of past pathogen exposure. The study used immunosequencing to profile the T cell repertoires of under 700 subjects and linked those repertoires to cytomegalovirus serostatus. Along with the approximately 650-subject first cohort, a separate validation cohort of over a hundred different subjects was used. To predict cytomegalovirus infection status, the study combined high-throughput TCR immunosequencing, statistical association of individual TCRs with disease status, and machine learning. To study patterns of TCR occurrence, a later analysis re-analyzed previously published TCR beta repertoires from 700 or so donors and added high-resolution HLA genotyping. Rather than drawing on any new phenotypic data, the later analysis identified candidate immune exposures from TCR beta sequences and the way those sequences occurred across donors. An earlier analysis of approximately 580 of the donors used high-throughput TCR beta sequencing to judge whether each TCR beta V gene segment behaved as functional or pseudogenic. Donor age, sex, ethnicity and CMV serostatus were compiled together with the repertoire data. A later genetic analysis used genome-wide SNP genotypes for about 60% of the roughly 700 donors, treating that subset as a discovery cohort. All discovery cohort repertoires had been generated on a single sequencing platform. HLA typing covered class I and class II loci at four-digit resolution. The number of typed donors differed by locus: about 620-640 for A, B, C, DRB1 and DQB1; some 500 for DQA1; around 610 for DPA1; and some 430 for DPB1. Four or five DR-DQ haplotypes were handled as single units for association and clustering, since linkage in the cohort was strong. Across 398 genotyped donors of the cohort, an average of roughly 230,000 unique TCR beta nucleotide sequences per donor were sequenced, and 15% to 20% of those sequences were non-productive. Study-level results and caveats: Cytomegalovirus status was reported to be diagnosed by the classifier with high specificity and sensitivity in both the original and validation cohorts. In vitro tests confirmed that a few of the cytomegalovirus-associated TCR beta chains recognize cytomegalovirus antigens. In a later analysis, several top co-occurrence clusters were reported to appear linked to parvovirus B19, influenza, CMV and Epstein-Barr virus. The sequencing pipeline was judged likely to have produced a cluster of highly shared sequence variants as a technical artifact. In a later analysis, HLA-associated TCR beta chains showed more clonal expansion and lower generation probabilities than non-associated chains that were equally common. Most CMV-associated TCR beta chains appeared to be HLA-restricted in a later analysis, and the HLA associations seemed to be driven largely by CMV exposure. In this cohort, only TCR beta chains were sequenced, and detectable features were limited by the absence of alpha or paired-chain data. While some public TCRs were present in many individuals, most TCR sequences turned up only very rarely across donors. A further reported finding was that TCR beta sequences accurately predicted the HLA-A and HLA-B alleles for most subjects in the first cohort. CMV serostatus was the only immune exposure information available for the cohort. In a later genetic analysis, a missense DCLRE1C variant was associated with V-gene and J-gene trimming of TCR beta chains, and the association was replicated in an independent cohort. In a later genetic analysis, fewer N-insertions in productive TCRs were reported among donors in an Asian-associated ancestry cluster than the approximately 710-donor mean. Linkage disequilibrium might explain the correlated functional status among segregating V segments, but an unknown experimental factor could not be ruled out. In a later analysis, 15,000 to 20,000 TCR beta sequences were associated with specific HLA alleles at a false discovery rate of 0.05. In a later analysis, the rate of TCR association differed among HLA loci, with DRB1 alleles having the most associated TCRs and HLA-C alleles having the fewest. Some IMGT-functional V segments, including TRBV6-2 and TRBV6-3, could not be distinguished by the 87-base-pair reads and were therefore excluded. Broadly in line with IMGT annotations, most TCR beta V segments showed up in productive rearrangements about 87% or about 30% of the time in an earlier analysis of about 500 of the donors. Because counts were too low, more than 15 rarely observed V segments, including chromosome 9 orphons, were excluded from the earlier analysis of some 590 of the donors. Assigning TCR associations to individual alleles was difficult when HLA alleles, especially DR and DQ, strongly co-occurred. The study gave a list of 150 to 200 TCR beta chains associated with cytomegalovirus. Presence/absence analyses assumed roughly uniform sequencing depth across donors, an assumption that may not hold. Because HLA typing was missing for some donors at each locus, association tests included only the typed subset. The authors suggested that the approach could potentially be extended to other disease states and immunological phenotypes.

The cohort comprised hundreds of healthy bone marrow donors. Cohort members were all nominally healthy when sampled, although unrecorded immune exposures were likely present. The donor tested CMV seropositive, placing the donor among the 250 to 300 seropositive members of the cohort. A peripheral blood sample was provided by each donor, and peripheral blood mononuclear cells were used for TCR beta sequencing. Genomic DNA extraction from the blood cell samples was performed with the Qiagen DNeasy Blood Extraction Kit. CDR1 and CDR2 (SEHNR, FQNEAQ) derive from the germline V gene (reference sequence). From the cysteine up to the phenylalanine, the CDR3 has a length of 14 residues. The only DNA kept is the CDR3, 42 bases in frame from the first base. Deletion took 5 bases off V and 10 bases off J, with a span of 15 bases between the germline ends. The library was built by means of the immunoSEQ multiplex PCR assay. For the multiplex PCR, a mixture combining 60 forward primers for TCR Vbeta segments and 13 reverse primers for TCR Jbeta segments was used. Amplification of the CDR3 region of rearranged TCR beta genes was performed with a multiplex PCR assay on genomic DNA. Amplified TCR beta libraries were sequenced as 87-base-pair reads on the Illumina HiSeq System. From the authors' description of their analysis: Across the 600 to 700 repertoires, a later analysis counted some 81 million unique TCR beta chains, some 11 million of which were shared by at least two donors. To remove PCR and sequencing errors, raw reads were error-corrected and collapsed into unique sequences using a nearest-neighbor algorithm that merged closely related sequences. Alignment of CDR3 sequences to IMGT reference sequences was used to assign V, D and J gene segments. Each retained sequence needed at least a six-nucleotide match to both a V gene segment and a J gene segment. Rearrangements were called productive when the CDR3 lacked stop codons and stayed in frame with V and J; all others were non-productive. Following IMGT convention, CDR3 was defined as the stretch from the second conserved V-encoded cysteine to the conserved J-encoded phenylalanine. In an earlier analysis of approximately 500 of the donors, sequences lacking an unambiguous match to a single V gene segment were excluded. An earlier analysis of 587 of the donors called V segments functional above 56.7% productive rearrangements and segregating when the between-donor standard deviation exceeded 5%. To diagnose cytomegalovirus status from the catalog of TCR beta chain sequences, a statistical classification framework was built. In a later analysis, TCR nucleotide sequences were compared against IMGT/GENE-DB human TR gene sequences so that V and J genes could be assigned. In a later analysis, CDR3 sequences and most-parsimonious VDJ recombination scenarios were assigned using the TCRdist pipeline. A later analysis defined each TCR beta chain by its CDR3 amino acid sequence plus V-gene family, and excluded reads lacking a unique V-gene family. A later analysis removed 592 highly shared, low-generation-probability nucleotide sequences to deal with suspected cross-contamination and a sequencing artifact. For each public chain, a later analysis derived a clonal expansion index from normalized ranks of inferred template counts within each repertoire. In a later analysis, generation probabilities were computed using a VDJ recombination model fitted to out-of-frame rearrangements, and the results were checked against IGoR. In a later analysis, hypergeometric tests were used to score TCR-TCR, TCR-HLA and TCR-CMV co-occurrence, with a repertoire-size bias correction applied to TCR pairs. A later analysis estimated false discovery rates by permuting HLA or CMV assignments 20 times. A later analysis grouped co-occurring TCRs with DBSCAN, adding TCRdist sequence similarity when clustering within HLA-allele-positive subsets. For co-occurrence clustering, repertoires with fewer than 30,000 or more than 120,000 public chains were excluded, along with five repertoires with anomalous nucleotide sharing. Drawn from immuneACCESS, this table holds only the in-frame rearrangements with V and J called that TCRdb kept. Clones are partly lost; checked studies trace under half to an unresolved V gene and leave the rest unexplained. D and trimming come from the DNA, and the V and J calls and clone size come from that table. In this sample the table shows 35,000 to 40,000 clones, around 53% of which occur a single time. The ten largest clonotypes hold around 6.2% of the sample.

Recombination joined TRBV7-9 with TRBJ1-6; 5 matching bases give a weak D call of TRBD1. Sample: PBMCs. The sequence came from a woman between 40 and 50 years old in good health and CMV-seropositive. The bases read TGTGCCAGCAGCCTCGGACCTGGGGGGTCACCCCTCCACTTT. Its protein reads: CASSLGPGGSPLHF.